The sequence of this T cell receptor (beta chain) was determined in a study of blood T cell repertoires in COVID-19. Overall study context: The analysed material was cDNA or gDNA that came from T cells, B-cell-depleted T cells, or PBMCs.

Using immunoSEQ multiplex PCR, the repertoire was profiled, and TCRdb retains in-frame clones only, with some absent. Of a few hundred thousand clones in the sample, about 90% were seen once. Trimming removed 3 bases at V and 1 base at J, with 16 bases between. The CDR3 length is 16 residues. Germline CDR1 and CDR2: SGHRS and YFSETQ. The receptor was derived from a woman between 45 and 60 years old with acute COVID-19. V gene TRBV5-1 combines with J gene TRBJ2-5; D not certain. The sequenced material came from PBMCs or T cells enriched from blood (not recorded which). In DNA, the CDR3 is TGCGCCAGCAGCTGGAGCTTGACCCGTCCCCAAGAGACCCAGTACTTC. It is translated as CASSWSLTRPQETQYF.